The TCR beta chain under discussion was sequenced for a study of T-cell memory formation after mild COVID-19. Study-wide points: Contracting CD8+ clones were enriched in EMRA, CD4+ mainly in CM and EM. Clones contracting across day 15 to 85 had a balanced CD4/CD8 profile; later expanding clones leaned CD4+. Unconfirmed was the SARS-CoV-2 specificity of second-wave clones that peaked on day 37.

This CDR3 region has 15 residues. Trimming removed 8 bases at V and 1 base at J, with 15 bases between. Germline V gene lookup returns CDR1 SNHLY and CDR2 FYNNEI. This clonotype was observed a handful of times. The antigen remains unidentified. Researchers used 5'RACE with constant-segment primers to make TCR alpha and TCR beta cDNA libraries that carry sample barcodes and UMIs. TCRdb re-derived calls from the 5' RACE reads in MiXCR, one entry per CDR3 protein. The table shows roughly 150,000 distinct CDR3 sequences, with approximately 15% occurring only once. Sequenced input: PBMCs or a T cell subset sorted from them (not recorded which). The clonotype was recovered from an adult woman who had mild COVID-19 (a few samples of this study predate the infection). Cell type and time point are not known. The V gene is TRBV2, the J gene TRBJ2-1, with TRBD2 as a possible D gene (6 bases). The CDR3 sequence: CASRVEGVSYNEQFF. CDR3 coding DNA: TGTGCCAGCCGGGTGGAGGGCGTTTCCTACAATGAGCAGTTCTTC. The whole variable domain, filled in from reference TRBV2 and TRBJ2-1, reads EPEVTQTPSHQVTQMGQEVILRCVPISNHLYFYWYRQILGQKVEFLVSFYNNEISEKSEIFDDQFSVERPDGSNFTLKIRSTKLEDSAMYFCASRVEGVSYNEQFFGPGTRLTVL.